These 18 T cell receptor beta chains came from one sample sequenced in a study of a mutant IDH1 vaccine in newly diagnosed glioma. Indicated time point: baseline, week 1 (first vaccination visit). The sample's treatment: pre-vaccination baseline after standard-of-care therapy. Libraries were prepared by immunoSEQ multiplex PCR; TCRdb keeps only in-frame clonotypes and omits some of them. The repertoire holds tens of thousands of clones, with more than 65% as singletons. Source: PBMCs, taken from a glioma patient treated with radiotherapy, temozolomide or both. These receptors came from a man aged 25-45 years with glioma.

The genes are TRBV6-5 and TRBJ2-2; D is unclear. This CDR3 is 15 amino acids long. V dropped 6 bases and J dropped 3 bases, with 14 bases sitting between them. Germline V gene lookup returns CDR1 MNHEY and CDR2 SVGAGI. CDR3 amino acids: CASSRPNTDTGELFF. The CDR3 bases are TGTGCCAGCAGCCGGCCCAATACCGACACCGGGGAGCTGTTTTTT.

The chain uses TRBV14 and TRBJ1-3; D gene unclear. Germline lookup yields CDR1 SGHDN and CDR2 FVKESK. CDR3 size: 14 residues. Trimming left V 5 bases short and J 4 bases short, with 12 bases between. The CDR3 region has the DNA TGTGCCAGCAGCTTCACGGGGTCCGGAAACACCATATATTTT. Its protein is CASSFTGSGNTIYF.

This clone was detected once. V usage is TRBV7-6 and J usage is TRBJ1-2; a possible D gene is TRBD1 (5 bases). Germline V CDR1 and CDR2: SGHVS, FNYEAQ. V lost 1 base and J 0 bases, leaving 9 bases between the germline ends. This CDR3 has 15 residues. CDR3 DNA sequence: TGTGCCAGCAGCTTAGAAGACAGAGCTAACTATGGCTACACCTTC. It is translated as CASSLEDRANYGYTF.

The chain joins TRBV7-9 to TRBJ1-1, with 7 bases that match TRBD1. The CDR3 runs 14 residues. V shed 5 bases, J shed 4 bases, and the junction held 7 bases outside the gene matches. Looked up from germline, CDR1 is SEHNR and CDR2 is FQNEAQ (reference sequence). The CDR3 DNA reads as TGTGCCAGCAGCAAAGACAGGGTGGCCACTGAAGCTTTCTTT. It specifies CASSKDRVATEAFF.

This chain links TRBV4-3 with TRBJ2-2; D is undetermined. V was pared by 4 bases and J by 7 bases, with 10 bases between. The germline V gene has CDR1 LGHNA and CDR2 YSLEER. The CDR3 extends over 13 amino acids. The CDR3, as DNA: TGCGCCAGCAGCCCTCTGGATGTCGGGGAGCTGTTTTTT. Translating gives CASSPLDVGELFF.

The CDR3 loop is CAWSGDGRGSYNEQFF. In DNA form, the CDR3 reads TGTGCCTGGAGCGGCGACGGGAGGGGCTCCTACAATGAGCAGTTCTTC. The rearrangement joins TRBV30 to TRBJ2-1; TRBD2 matches 8 bases. This CDR3 is 16 amino acids long. V lost 3 bases to trimming and J lost 0 bases; unmatched junction nucleotides: 7. Germline V CDR1 and CDR2: GTSNPN, SVGIG (reference sequence).

This chain links TRBV5-1 with TRBJ2-2, with 8 bases aligning to TRBD2. J lost 5 bases, V lost 3 bases, and 6 bases had no gene match. The CDR3 loop spans 15 amino acids. Per germline, CDR1 SGHRS and CDR2 YFSETQ. The CDR3: CASSSGGGSTGELFF. CDR3 in DNA: TGCGCCAGCAGCTCGGGGGGGGGCTCTACCGGGGAGCTGTTTTTT.

This clone was counted a few times. Written as DNA, the CDR3 is TGTGCCAGCAGCCCGGGTTACCCCCAGCATTTT. This codes for CASSPGYPQHF. The rearrangement joins TRBV6-1 to TRBJ1-5, with unresolved D. The CDR3 sequence is 11 residues long. Germline lookup yields CDR1 MNHNS and CDR2 SASEGT. The V end was cut by 6 bases, the J end by 10 bases, with 10 bases between.

The chain couples TRBV4-1 to TRBJ2-1; D might be TRBD1 or TRBD2, each matching 5 bases. V shed 1 base and J shed 5 bases, with 9 bases lying between them. Germline V lookup: CDR1 MGHRA, CDR2 YSYEKL. The CDR3 is 14 amino acids. CDR3 residues: CASSQGRGDNEQFF. The CDR3, as DNA: TGCGCCAGCAGCCAAGGAAGGGGAGACAATGAGCAGTTCTTC.

The rearrangement uses TRBV10-2 and TRBJ2-1; D call uncertain. Germline CDR1 and CDR2: WSHSY and SAAADI. Trimming left V 3 bases short and J 11 bases short, with 14 bases between. This CDR3 spans 13 amino acids. In DNA, the CDR3 is TGCGCCAGCAGTGACCCCGTAGTTTCTAAGCAGTTCTTC. This gives the protein CASSDPVVSKQFF.

The rearrangement links TRBV4-1 to TRBJ2-7; no clear D gene. V lost 1 base and J 3 bases, leaving 7 bases between the germline ends. Germline values: CDR1 MGHRA, CDR2 YSYEKL. The CDR3 spans 13 residues. CDR3 DNA sequence: TGCGCCAGCAGCCAAGTCGTGGGCTACGAGCAGTACTTC. This sequence encodes CASSQVVGYEQYF.

The chain is built from TRBV5-1 and TRBJ1-1; D is undetermined. Trimming removed 0 bases at V and 3 bases at J, with 9 bases between. The germline V gene encodes CDR1 SGHRS and CDR2 YFSETQ. This CDR3 region has 14 residues. The CDR3 region has the DNA TGCGCCAGCAGCTTGGCAGGTGGGGACACTGAAGCTTTCTTT. Translating gives CASSLAGGDTEAFF.

V gene TRBV5-4 combines with J gene TRBJ2-7; 11 bases align to TRBD1. Germline CDR1 SGHNT, CDR2 YYREEE (reference sequence). The CDR3 extends over 14 amino acids. Germline trimming cut 3 bases from V and 2 bases from J; bases unmatched to any gene: 1. As DNA, the CDR3 is TGTGCCAGCAGCTGGGACAGGGGGGCCTACGAGCAGTACTTC. This encodes CASSWDRGAYEQYF. Supplemented by reference TRBV5-4 and TRBJ2-7, the full variable domain reads ETGVTQSPTHLIKTRGQQVTLRCSSQSGHNTVSWYQQALGQGPQFIFQYYREEENGRGNFPPRFSGLQFPNYSSELNVNALELDDSALYLCASSWDRGAYEQYFGPGTRLTVT.

This clone has a handful of counts. The chain employs TRBV10-3 and TRBJ2-7; 7 nucleotides agree with TRBD1. Per the germline V gene, CDR1 is ENHRY and CDR2 is SYGVKD. There are 16 residues in the CDR3. V shed 4 bases and J 1 base; nucleotides not matched to a gene: 10. The CDR3 sequence: CAISGKGQKKSYEQYF. The CDR3 DNA is TGTGCCATCAGTGGAAAGGGACAGAAGAAATCCTACGAGCAGTACTTC.

The rearrangement joins TRBV5-5 to TRBJ1-5; the D gene is possibly TRBD1 (6 bases). CDR1 SGHKS and CDR2 YYEKEE come from the germline V gene (reference sequence). Trimming pared 3 bases from V and 3 bases from J, leaving 16 bases between. The CDR3 spans 16 residues. The DNA of the CDR3 is TGTGCCAGCAGCTCCGCGGGACACCGTACCAATCAGCCCCAGCATTTT. Translating it yields CASSSAGHRTNQPQHF.

The V gene is TRBV7-6, the J gene TRBJ1-2; possibly TRBD1 for D (5 bases). The V end was cut by 5 bases, the J end by 2 bases, with 21 bases between. The V gene's germline CDR1 is SGHVS and CDR2 FNYEAQ. The CDR3 has 17 residues. The CDR3 region is CASSQLSRGRFNYGYTF. DNA for the CDR3: TGTGCCAGCAGCCAACTAAGTAGGGGCCGGTTCAACTATGGCTACACCTTC. Full variable domain (outside the CDR3, taken from reference TRBV7-6 and TRBJ1-2): GAGVSQSPRYKVTKRGQDVALRCDPISGHVSLYWYRQALGQGPEFLTYFNYEAQQDKSGLPNDRFSAERPEGSISTLTIQRTEQRDSAMYRCASSQLSRGRFNYGYTFGSGTRLTVV.

The chain uses TRBV4-3 and TRBJ2-3; possibly TRBD2 for D (6 bases). The CDR3 length is 20 residues. Germline assignment: CDR1 LGHNA and CDR2 YSLEER. V was pared by 0 bases and J by 5 bases, with 27 bases between. The CDR3 spells CASSQEPPTTRLEEVDTQYF. CDR3 nucleotides: TGCGCCAGCAGCCAAGAACCCCCGACCACTAGACTAGAGGAGGTAGATACGCAGTATTTT.

This sequence joins TRBV4-3 and TRBJ2-2; D unclear. The length of the CDR3 is 15 residues. Germline V lookup: CDR1 LGHNA, CDR2 YSLEER. V lost 4 bases, J lost 0 bases, and 9 bases lay in between. For the CDR3, the DNA is TGCGCCAGCAGCCTCCGGCGGTCGAACACCGGGGAGCTGTTTTTT. It encodes CASSLRRSNTGELFF.